Below, 2 T cell receptor beta chains from the same sample are listed, as sequenced in a study of technical replicates of blood from a few donors. Here immunoSEQ multiplex PCR was the method, and the copy in TCRdb shows in-frame clones only, minus some. The sample carries about 50,000 clones, 90% to 95% recorded once. The specimen was PBMCs. The receptors shown here come from a human donor in good health. Some clones in this sample may be carry-over from other donors' samples.

This chain connects TRBV5-1 to TRBJ2-1, with 8 bases aligning to TRBD2. The germline CDR1 and CDR2 sequences are SGHRS and YFSETQ. The CDR3 runs to 14 residues. V shed 1 base, J shed 7 bases, and the junction held 4 bases outside the gene matches. CDR3 residues: CASSLSGGRNEQFF. Written as DNA, the CDR3 is TGCGCCAGCAGCTTGTCGGGGGGGCGAAATGAGCAGTTCTTC.

V usage is TRBV4-3 and J usage is TRBJ2-7, with D maybe TRBD2 (5 bases). Trimming removed 0 bases at V and 3 bases at J, with 12 bases between. The CDR3 loop spans 15 amino acids. Per the germline V gene, CDR1 is LGHNA and CDR2 is YSLEER. The CDR3 loop is CASSQDRVGSYEQYF. The CDR3 region has the DNA TGCGCCAGCAGCCAAGATCGGGTAGGGAGCTACGAGCAGTACTTC.